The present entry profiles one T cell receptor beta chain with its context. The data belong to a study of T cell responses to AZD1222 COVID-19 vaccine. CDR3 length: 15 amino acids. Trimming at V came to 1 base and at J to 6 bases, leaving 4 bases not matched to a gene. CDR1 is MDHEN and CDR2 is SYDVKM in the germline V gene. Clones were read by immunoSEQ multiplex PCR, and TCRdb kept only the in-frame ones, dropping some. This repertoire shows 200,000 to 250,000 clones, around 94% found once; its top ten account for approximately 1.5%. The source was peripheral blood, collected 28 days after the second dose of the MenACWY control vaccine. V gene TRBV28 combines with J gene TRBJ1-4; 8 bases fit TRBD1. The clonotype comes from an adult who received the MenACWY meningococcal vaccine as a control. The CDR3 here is CASSLSGGRDEKLFF. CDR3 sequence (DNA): TGTGCCAGCAGTTTATCAGGGGGCCGGGATGAAAAACTGTTTTTT.